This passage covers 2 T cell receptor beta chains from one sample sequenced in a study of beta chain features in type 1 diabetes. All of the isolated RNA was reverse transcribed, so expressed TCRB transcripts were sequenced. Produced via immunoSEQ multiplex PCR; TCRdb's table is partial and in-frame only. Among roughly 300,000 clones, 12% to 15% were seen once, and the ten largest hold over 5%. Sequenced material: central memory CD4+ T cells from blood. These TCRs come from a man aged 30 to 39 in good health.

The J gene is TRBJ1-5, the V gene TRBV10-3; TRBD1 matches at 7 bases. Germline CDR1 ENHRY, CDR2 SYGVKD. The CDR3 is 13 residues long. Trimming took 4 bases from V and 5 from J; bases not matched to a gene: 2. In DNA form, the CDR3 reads TGTGCCATCAGTGGGACAGGTGATCAGCCCCAGCATTTT. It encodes CAISGTGDQPQHF.

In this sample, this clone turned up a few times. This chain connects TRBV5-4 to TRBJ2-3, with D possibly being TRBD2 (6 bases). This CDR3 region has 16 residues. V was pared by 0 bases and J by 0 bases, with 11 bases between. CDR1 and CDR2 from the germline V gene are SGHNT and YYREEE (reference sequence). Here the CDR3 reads CASSLVRAGSTDTQYF. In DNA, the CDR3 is TGTGCCAGCAGCTTGGTTCGAGCGGGTAGCACAGATACGCAGTATTTT.